This TCR beta chain is drawn from a study of T cell repertoires in aging, cancer and after chemotherapy. On the study more broadly: Donors were grouped into six age bands spanning 30 or younger through 70 or older. Over several months to years, re-sampled healthy donor repertoires clearly shared clones.

Study-level results: Across the chemotherapy interval, each cancer cohort showed higher median generation probability, suggesting thymic rebound.

As concerns this clonotype: Its target is not known.

TCR beta rearrangements were amplified from peripheral blood genomic DNA. A mixed TRB-A/B primer pool amplified rearranged TRB by multiplex touch-down PCR. Each CDR3 protein is one row after TCRdb ran MiXCR on the multiplex PCR reads. This sample has about 12,000 distinct CDR3 sequences, with 20% to 30% found just once. Germline-derived CDR1 and CDR2 are SQVTM and ANQGSEA. The trim removed 7 bases at V and 4 bases at J, leaving 7 bases unmatched. The CDR3 runs 14 residues. The chain is built from TRBV29-1 and TRBJ2-3, with 11 bases matching TRBD1. Material: blood. The sequence came from a human donor in good health. This CDR3 is CSDSPGQGADTQYF. The DNA of the CDR3 is TGCAGCGATTCTCCGGGACAGGGGGCAGATACGCAGTATTTT.